What follows are 26 T cell receptor beta chains derived from one specimen sequenced in a study of cytomegalovirus exposure and HLA in healthy donors. 13 Jbeta primers and 60 Vbeta primers were used for the PCR. Measured with immunoSEQ multiplex PCR; TCRdb has only the in-frame clones, and not every one. Its table records over 100,000 clones. Sequences were obtained from PBMCs. Receptors were obtained from a man in his forties in good health and CMV-seropositive.

This rearrangement joins TRBV11-2 to TRBJ2-3; 10 nucleotides align to TRBD1. Germline lookup yields CDR1 SGHAT and CDR2 FQNNGV. Germline trimming cut 5 bases from V and 3 bases from J; bases unmatched to any gene: 8. CDR3 length: 16 amino acids. CDR3: CASSVGQGVRTDTQYF. In DNA, the CDR3 is TGTGCCAGCAGCGTCGGACAGGGGGTAAGAACAGATACGCAGTATTTT.

This chain connects TRBV30 to TRBJ1-5, with a weak D call TRBD1 (6 bases). Germline V gene lookup returns CDR1 GTSNPN and CDR2 SVGIG (reference sequence). The ends were cut back, 1 base at V and 7 bases at J, with 14 bases in the middle. The length of the CDR3 is 14 residues. In DNA form, the CDR3 reads TGTGCCTGGAGTGCAGGGGTTGAGGACCAGCCCCAGCATTTT. The encoded protein is CAWSAGVEDQPQHF.

V and J are TRBV7-9 and TRBJ2-7; TRBD2 matches at 10 bases. Trimming cost V 6 bases and J 2 bases; bases outside gene matches: 4. The germline V gene encodes CDR1 SEHNR and CDR2 FQNEAQ (reference sequence). This CDR3 has 14 amino acids. The CDR3 DNA follows: TGTGCCAGCAGACCCCTAGCGGGAGCCTACGAGCAGTACTTC. This gives the protein CASRPLAGAYEQYF.

This chain links TRBV28 with TRBJ1-2, with 12 bases that match TRBD1. Germline lookup yields CDR1 MDHEN and CDR2 SYDVKM. This CDR3 spans 16 amino acids. After removal of 3 bases from V and 6 bases from J, the junction contained 8 bases not matched to a gene. The CDR3, as DNA: TGTGCCAGCAGTTTCCTCGGGACAGGGGGCGCGAATGGCTACACCTTC. It translates to CASSFLGTGGANGYTF.

This chain links TRBV18 with TRBJ2-5; 10 nucleotides line up with TRBD1. The V segment lost 2 bases and the J segment 1 base; nucleotides outside the gene matches: 1. This CDR3 spans 15 amino acids. Looked up from germline, CDR1 is KGHSH and CDR2 is LQKENI. CDR3 in amino acids: CASSPGTGAQETQYF. CDR3 nucleotides: TGTGCCAGCTCACCAGGGACAGGGGCCCAAGAGACCCAGTACTTC.

V is TRBV27 and J is TRBJ1-4; D unclear. Germline lookup yields CDR1 MNHEY and CDR2 SMNVEV (reference sequence). Trimming took 3 bases from V and 7 from J, leaving 12 bases between them. The length of the CDR3 is 14 residues. The CDR3 region has the DNA TGTGCCAGCAGTTTCCGTCAGGCGAGTGAAAAACTGTTTTTT. Its translation: CASSFRQASEKLFF.

The rearrangement links TRBV30 to TRBJ1-2, with unresolved D. The CDR3 is 15 amino acids. Germline V lookup: CDR1 GTSNPN, CDR2 SVGIG (reference sequence). The ends were cut back, 5 bases at V and 4 bases at J, with 20 bases in the middle. CDR3 sequence: CAWSSDRIVSYGYTF. As DNA, the CDR3 is TGTGCCTGGTCAAGCGATAGAATAGTTAGCTATGGCTACACCTTC.

V and J are TRBV14 and TRBJ1-6, with TRBD1 matching over 7 bases. This CDR3 has 16 amino acids. Germline V gene lookup returns CDR1 SGHDN and CDR2 FVKESK. J gave up 6 bases and V 1 base, and 6 bases lay outside the gene matches. In DNA, the CDR3 is TGTGCCAGCAGCCAAGGGGACAGAGGGGTTAATTCACCCCTCCACTTT. Translation gives CASSQGDRGVNSPLHF. The entire variable domain, with the rest obtained from reference TRBV14 and TRBJ1-6, is as follows: EAGVTQFPSHSVIEKGQTVTLRCDPISGHDNLYWYRRVMGKEIKFLLHFVKESKQDESGMPNNRFLAERTGGTYSTLKVQPAELEDSGVYFCASSQGDRGVNSPLHFGNGTRLTVT.

The rearrangement uses TRBV28 and TRBJ2-5, with TRBD2 matching over 12 bases. Germline V gene sequence: CDR1 MDHEN, CDR2 SYDVKM. There are 15 residues in the CDR3. Trimming removed 6 bases from V and 4 bases from J; junction bases left unmatched: 6. The CDR3 DNA reads as TGTGCCAGCAGAAGGACTAGCGGGACTGGAGAGACCCAGTACTTC. This encodes CASRRTSGTGETQYF. Using reference TRBV28 and TRBJ2-5 for the parts outside the CDR3, the full variable domain is DVKVTQSSRYLVKRTGEKVFLECVQDMDHENMFWYRQDPGLGLRLIYFSYDVKMKEKGDIPEGYSVSREKKERFSLILESASTNQTSMYLCASRRTSGTGETQYFGPGTRLLVL.

The V and J genes are TRBV5-4 and TRBJ2-7; D not certain. CDR1 is SGHNT and CDR2 is YYREEE in the germline V gene (reference sequence). CDR3 size: 14 residues. V was trimmed by 4 bases and J by 1 base, leaving 12 bases between them. The DNA for the CDR3 is TGTGCCAGCAGCCAGAACTTCGGGTCCTACGAGCAGTACTTC. It is translated as CASSQNFGSYEQYF.

The V gene is TRBV7-9, the J gene TRBJ2-2; 8 nucleotides match TRBD2. The V gene's germline CDR1 is SEHNR and CDR2 FQNEAQ (reference sequence). J gave up 1 base and V 1 base, and 2 bases lay outside the gene matches. CDR3 length: 16 amino acids. The CDR3 nucleotides read TGTGCCAGCAGCTTAGGAAGCGGGAGGAACACCGGGGAGCTGTTTTTT. The encoded protein is CASSLGSGRNTGELFF.

This chain connects TRBV6-1 to TRBJ2-7; the D gene is possibly TRBD1 (6 bases). CDR1 and CDR2 (germline): MNHNS, SASEGT. Trimming shortened V by 6 bases and J by 1 base, and 13 bases separated the two germline ends. This CDR3 is 14 amino acids long. CDR3 nucleotides: TGTGCCAGCAGCGGACAGCCGGGTTCCTACGAGCAGTACTTC. Protein: CASSGQPGSYEQYF.

The gene calls are TRBV5-1 and TRBJ2-1, with 10 bases matching TRBD2. The V gene's germline CDR1 is SGHRS and CDR2 YFSETQ. V trimming: 3 bases; J trimming: 7 bases; junction bases outside the gene matches: 10. The CDR3 is made up of 16 amino acids. In nucleotides, the CDR3 is TGCGCCAGCAGCTCGGCTCTAGCGGGAGATTGGAATGAGCAGTTCTTC. Its protein product is CASSSALAGDWNEQFF.

This chain connects TRBV19 to TRBJ2-3; 9 positions agree with TRBD2. CDR3 size: 14 residues. Germline-derived CDR1 and CDR2 are LNHDA and SQIVND (reference sequence). Germline trimming cut 7 bases from V and 1 base from J; bases unmatched to any gene: 3. CDR3 bases: TGTGCCAGTAAGTTAGCGGGAGGCACAGATACGCAGTATTTT. Amino acids: CASKLAGGTDTQYF.

The chain is built from TRBV28 and TRBJ2-7; 8 bases line up with TRBD2. Unmatched junction bases numbered 14, after V lost 6 bases and J lost 7 bases. The germline V gene encodes CDR1 MDHEN and CDR2 SYDVKM. There are 15 residues in the CDR3. CDR3 coding DNA: TGTGCCAGCAGCTGGGACATGGCCCTAGCGGGTGAGCAGTACTTC. This translates into CASSWDMALAGEQYF.

About this clone: The junction shows a germline mismatch at one end, possibly a read error. V is TRBV6-6 and J is TRBJ2-4; the D gene is possibly TRBD2 (6 bases). This CDR3 is built from 12 residues. Germline V gene lookup returns CDR1 MNHNY and CDR2 SVGAGI (reference sequence). The CDR3 coding sequence is TGTGCCAGCAGTTACGATCAGACTAGTAAGGACTTC. As protein: CASSYDQTSKDF.

CDR3 DNA sequence: TGTGCCAGCAGCTTGGGGACTAGCGGTCCCTACGAGCAGTACTTC. Translation: CASSLGTSGPYEQYF. The chain recombines TRBV5-4 with TRBJ2-7; 10 nucleotides line up with TRBD2. Trimming took 0 bases from V and 2 from J; bases not matched to a gene: 2. The germline V gene encodes CDR1 SGHNT and CDR2 YYREEE (reference sequence). The length of the CDR3 is 15 residues.

The CDR3 sequence: CASSYGKNTEAFF. CDR3 coding DNA: TGTGCCAGCAGTTACGGCAAGAACACTGAAGCTTTCTTT. The chain recombines TRBV6-5 with TRBJ1-1; D is unclear. Per the germline V gene, CDR1 is MNHEY and CDR2 is SVGAGI. The CDR3 length is 13 residues. Trimming cost V 2 bases and J 1 base, with 5 bases left between them.

This chain uses TRBV6-6 with TRBJ1-1, with D perhaps matching TRBD1 (5 bases). Trimming stripped 0 bases from V and 4 bases from J, with 12 bases between. Germline-derived CDR1 and CDR2 are MNHNY and SVGAGI (reference sequence). The CDR3 has 15 residues. The CDR3: CASSYSGGGSTEAFF. The CDR3 DNA reads as TGTGCCAGCAGTTACTCCGGGGGAGGGAGCACTGAAGCTTTCTTT.

The chain combines TRBV29-1 with TRBJ2-7; D is possibly TRBD2 (5 bases). Deletions cut 5 bases from V and 2 bases from J, with 10 bases between. The CDR3 is made up of 12 amino acids. The germline CDR1 and CDR2 sequences are SQVTM and ANQGSEA. CDR3 amino acids: CSVYSGAYEQYF. CDR3 nucleotides: TGCAGCGTTTACAGCGGCGCCTACGAGCAGTACTTC.

The chain has TRBV28 and TRBJ2-1, with TRBD2 as a possible D gene (6 bases). The V gene lost 5 bases and the J gene lost 1 base, with 18 bases spanning the gap. CDR1 and CDR2 from the germline V gene are MDHEN and SYDVKM. The CDR3 loop spans 17 amino acids. For the CDR3, the DNA is TGTGCCAGCAGTATCGGCCTGCGGGATTATTCCTACAATGAGCAGTTCTTC. This translates into CASSIGLRDYSYNEQFF.

V gene TRBV7-6 combines with J gene TRBJ2-2, with a weak D call TRBD2 (7 bases). CDR1 is SGHVS and CDR2 is FNYEAQ in the germline V gene. This CDR3 region has 17 residues. V lost 2 bases and J 7 bases, leaving 20 bases between the germline ends. CDR3 nucleotides: TGTGCCAGCAGCTTATATGCGGGGGCTAGTACCAGCGGGGAGCTGTTTTTT. It codes for CASSLYAGASTSGELFF.

This sequence joins TRBV27 and TRBJ2-2, with D possibly being TRBD2 (5 bases). The CDR3 covers 13 residues. Trimming took off 7 bases at V and 1 base at J, with 7 bases between the two ends. CDR1 is MNHEY and CDR2 is SMNVEV in the germline V gene (reference sequence). CDR3 region: CASTRGNTGELFF. As DNA, the CDR3 is TGTGCCAGCACCCGGGGGAACACCGGGGAGCTGTTTTTT.

J is TRBJ2-7 and V is TRBV15, with D unclear. The length of the CDR3 is 17 residues. The germline V gene encodes CDR1 LNHNV and CDR2 YYDKDF (reference sequence). V was shortened by 1 base and J by 2 bases, with 18 bases between the two germline ends. This CDR3 is CATSRGFGWSTPYEQYF. For the CDR3, the DNA is TGTGCCACCAGCAGAGGGTTCGGCTGGAGTACCCCCTACGAGCAGTACTTC.

Regarding this clone: One end of the junction is discordant with germline, which a read error may explain. The chain links TRBV7-6 to TRBJ2-5; possibly TRBD2 for D (5 bases). CDR1 is SGHVS, CDR2 FNYEAQ, per germline. The CDR3 is made up of 16 amino acids. CDR3 protein: CASSLVPEVYQEAQYF. CDR3 nucleotide sequence: TGTGCCAGCAGCTTGGTGCCGGAGGTGTACCAAGAGGCCCAGTACTTC.

The chain uses TRBV6-6 and TRBJ1-2; D not resolved. Per germline, CDR1 MNHNY and CDR2 SVGAGI (reference sequence). The V end lost 0 bases, the J end lost 3 bases, and 8 bases lay between the germline ends. The CDR3 length is 14 residues. DNA for the CDR3: TGTGCCAGCAGTTACTCTAGCTTTTACTATGGCTACACCTTC. Translated: CASSYSSFYYGYTF.